This T cell receptor beta chain was identified in a study of blood T cell repertoires in COVID-19 (dated by TCRdb to the early 2020s). Some background on the complete study: Collaborator samples came from the United States, Italy and Spain and covered acute and convalescent phases of COVID-19. The prospective study material was composed of cDNA or gDNA derived from T cells, B-cell-depleted T cells, or PBMCs. Subjects who had been exposed to COVID-19, were actively infected with it, or had recovered from it provided the deeply sampled blood TCRbeta repertoires that made up the dataset. A freely available public database, intended as a resource for researchers studying the immune response to SARS-CoV-2, is where the repertoires were released. Samples were obtained from the ongoing ImmuneRACE study (first 160 participants) and from over 1,000 subjects provided by 6 global collaborators. Sample metadata almost always included a de-identified subject ID, COVID-19 status, age in years and sex. HLA class I and class II types, where available, came from metadata supplied by the sample provider rather than from assay-based typing.

Whole blood was collected in K2EDTA tubes by collaborating institutions according to the institutions' own protocols. For TCRbeta analysis, collaborators shipped samples in one of three forms: frozen whole blood, isolated PBMCs, or DNA extracted from either of those sample types. Points the paper makes about the study in general: How much clinical and demographic metadata was included differed by source and by participant, and the metadata was provided uncurated.

Remarks on this clone: Its antigen specificity is not known. No quality values exist for individual bases; no much larger clone is one base distant.

TCRbeta CDR3 regions were amplified from genomic DNA by means of the immunoSEQ Assay, a bias-controlled multiplex PCR. The authors' analysis ran thus. Within the assay, amplification of reference gene primers was used to estimate how many nucleated cells each sample contained. Sequence reads were collapsed and filtered to measure the absolute abundance of every unique TCRbeta CDR3 rearrangement. Productive Simpson clonality was computed per sample as the square root of Simpson's diversity index over productive rearrangements. TCRdb mirrors the immuneACCESS table, restricted to in-frame sequences. Some clones are absent from its copies; in checked studies, under half trace to an unresolved V gene, and the reason for the others is unknown. V and J calls and clone size are those listed in that table; D and trimming were worked out from the DNA. Recorded for this sample are roughly 230,000 clones; roughly four fifths of them occurred a single time. The top ten constitute approximately 7% of the sample.

This receptor was obtained from a woman between 45 and 60 years old with acute or convalescent COVID-19. The specimen sequenced was peripheral blood.

The base sequence is TGCGCCAGCAGCTTACAGGGATGGAACACTGAAGCTTTCTTT. This is translated as CASSLQGWNTEAFF. The chain links TRBV5-1 with TRBJ1-1; the best D guess is TRBD1, with 6 bases matching. Trimming at the junction amounts to 2 bases on V and 1 base on J, and the germline ends lie 9 bases apart. The CDR3 numbers 14 residues from cysteine through phenylalanine. Only the CDR3 DNA stays, 42 bases, in frame from base 1. The germline V gene sets CDR1 to SGHRS and CDR2 to YFSETQ.